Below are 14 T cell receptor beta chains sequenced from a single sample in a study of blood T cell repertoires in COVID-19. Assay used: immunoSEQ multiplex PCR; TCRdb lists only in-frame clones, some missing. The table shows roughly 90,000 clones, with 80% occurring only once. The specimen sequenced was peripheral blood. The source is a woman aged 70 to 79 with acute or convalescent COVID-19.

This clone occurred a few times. The CDR3 bases are TGTGCCAGCACCCGACAGGCATCGGAGATCTACGAGCAGTACTTC. Its protein product is CASTRQASEIYEQYF. V usage is TRBV6-5 and J usage is TRBJ2-7; a weak D match, TRBD1 (6 bases). Between the trimmed V and J ends, which lost 7 bases and 3 bases, there was a span of 19 bases. Germline values: CDR1 MNHEY, CDR2 SVGAGI. This CDR3 is 15 amino acids long.

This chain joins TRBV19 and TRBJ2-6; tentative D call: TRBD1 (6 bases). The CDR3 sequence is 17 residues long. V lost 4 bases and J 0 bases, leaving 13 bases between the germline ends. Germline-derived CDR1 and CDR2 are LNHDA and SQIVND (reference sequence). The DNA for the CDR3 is TGTGCCAGTAGTAATCAGGGGCTAAGCTCTGGGGCCAACGTCCTGACTTTC. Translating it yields CASSNQGLSSGANVLTF.

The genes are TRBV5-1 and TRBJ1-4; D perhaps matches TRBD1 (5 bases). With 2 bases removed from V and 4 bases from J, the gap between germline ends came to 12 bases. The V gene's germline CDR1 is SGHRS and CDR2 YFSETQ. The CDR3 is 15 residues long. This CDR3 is CASSFSGLGNEKLFF. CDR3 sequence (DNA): TGCGCCAGCAGCTTTTCGGGACTGGGTAATGAAAAACTGTTTTTT.

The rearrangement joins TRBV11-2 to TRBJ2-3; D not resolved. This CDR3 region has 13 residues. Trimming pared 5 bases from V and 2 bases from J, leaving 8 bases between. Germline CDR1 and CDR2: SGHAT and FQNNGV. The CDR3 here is CASSLYYTDTQYF. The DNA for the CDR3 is TGTGCCAGCAGCCTGTACTACACAGATACGCAGTATTTT.

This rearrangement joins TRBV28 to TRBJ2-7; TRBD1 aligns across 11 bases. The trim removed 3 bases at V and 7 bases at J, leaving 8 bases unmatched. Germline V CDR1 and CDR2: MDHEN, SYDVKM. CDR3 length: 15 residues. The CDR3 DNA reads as TGTGCCAGCAGTTTGGCAGGACAGGGGGCATGGGAGCAGTACTTC. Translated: CASSLAGQGAWEQYF. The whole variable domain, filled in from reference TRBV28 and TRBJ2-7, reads DVKVTQSSRYLVKRTGEKVFLECVQDMDHENMFWYRQDPGLGLRLIYFSYDVKMKEKGDIPEGYSVSREKKERFSLILESASTNQTSMYLCASSLAGQGAWEQYFGPGTRLTVT.

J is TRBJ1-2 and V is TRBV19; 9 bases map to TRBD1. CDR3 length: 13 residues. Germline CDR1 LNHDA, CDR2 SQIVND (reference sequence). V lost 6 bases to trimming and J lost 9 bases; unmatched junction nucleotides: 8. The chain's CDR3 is CASRPGQGMSYTF. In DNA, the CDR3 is TGTGCCAGTAGACCGGGACAGGGTATGAGCTACACCTTC.

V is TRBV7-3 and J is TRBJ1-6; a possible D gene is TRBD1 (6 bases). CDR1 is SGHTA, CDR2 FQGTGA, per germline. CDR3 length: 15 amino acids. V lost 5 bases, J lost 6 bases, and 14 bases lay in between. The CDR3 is CASSEQGFGNSPLHF. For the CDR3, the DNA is TGTGCCAGCAGCGAACAGGGTTTTGGTAATTCACCCCTCCACTTT. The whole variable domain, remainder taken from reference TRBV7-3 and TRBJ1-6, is GAGVSQTPSNKVTEKGKYVELRCDPISGHTALYWYRQSLGQGPEFLIYFQGTGAADDSGLPNDRFFAVRPEGSVSTLKIQRTERGDSAVYLCASSEQGFGNSPLHFGNGTRLTVT.

CDR3 loop: CASPARGPDYGYTF. For the CDR3, the DNA is TGCGCCAGCCCCGCGAGGGGGCCGGACTATGGCTACACCTTC. This chain joins TRBV23-1 and TRBJ1-2; 7 bases map to TRBD1. TRBV23-1 is an ORF; its function is uncertain. There are 14 residues in the CDR3. The junction had 9 bases not matched to a gene; V was cut back by 8 bases and J by 3 bases.

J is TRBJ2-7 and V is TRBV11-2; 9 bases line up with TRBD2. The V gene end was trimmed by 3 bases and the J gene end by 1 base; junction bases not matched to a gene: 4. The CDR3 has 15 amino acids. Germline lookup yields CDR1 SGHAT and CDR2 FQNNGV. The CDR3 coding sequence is TGTGCCAGCAGCTTTCGTAGCGGGGGATCCTACGAGCAGTACTTC. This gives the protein CASSFRSGGSYEQYF. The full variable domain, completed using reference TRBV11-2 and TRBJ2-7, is EAGVAQSPRYKIIEKRQSVAFWCNPISGHATLYWYQQILGQGPKLLIQFQNNGVVDDSQLPKDRFSAERLKGVDSTLKIQPAKLEDSAVYLCASSFRSGGSYEQYFGPGTRLTVT.

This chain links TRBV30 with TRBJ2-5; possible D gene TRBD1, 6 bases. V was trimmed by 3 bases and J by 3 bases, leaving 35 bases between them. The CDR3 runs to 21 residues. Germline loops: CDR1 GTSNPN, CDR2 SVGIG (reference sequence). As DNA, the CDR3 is TGTGCCTGGAGGCGTAGGGGACAAAGCTCCTGGGGGTCAGCCGCAAAAGAGACCCAGTACTTC. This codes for CAWRRRGQSSWGSAAKETQYF.

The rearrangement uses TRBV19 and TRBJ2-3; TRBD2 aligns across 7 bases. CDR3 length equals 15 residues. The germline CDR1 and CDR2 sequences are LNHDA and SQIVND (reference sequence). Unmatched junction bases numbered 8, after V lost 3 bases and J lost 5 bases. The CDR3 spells CASSMASGALDTQYF. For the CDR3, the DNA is TGTGCCAGTAGTATGGCTAGCGGAGCTTTAGATACGCAGTATTTT.

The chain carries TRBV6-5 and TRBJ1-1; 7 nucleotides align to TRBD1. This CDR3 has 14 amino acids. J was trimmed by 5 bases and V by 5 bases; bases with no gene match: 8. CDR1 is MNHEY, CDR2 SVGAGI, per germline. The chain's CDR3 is CASSTQGRGTEAFF. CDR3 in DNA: TGTGCCAGCAGTACACAGGGGAGAGGGACTGAAGCTTTCTTT.

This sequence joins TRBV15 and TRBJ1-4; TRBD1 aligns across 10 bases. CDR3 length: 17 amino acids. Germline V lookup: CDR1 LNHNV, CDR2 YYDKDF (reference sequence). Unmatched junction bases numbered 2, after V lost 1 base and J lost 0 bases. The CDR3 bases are TGTGCCACCAGCAGAGCAGGACAGGGGGCAACTAATGAAAAACTGTTTTTT. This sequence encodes CATSRAGQGATNEKLFF.

The CDR3 loop is CASSLTGGYEQYF. CDR3 nucleotide sequence: TGCGCCAGCAGCTTGACAGGGGGCTACGAGCAGTACTTC. The chain employs TRBV5-1 and TRBJ2-7; the match to TRBD1 covers 8 bases. In germline, CDR1 is SGHRS, CDR2 YFSETQ. The length of the CDR3 is 13 residues. Unmatched junction bases numbered 0, after V lost 1 base and J lost 3 bases.